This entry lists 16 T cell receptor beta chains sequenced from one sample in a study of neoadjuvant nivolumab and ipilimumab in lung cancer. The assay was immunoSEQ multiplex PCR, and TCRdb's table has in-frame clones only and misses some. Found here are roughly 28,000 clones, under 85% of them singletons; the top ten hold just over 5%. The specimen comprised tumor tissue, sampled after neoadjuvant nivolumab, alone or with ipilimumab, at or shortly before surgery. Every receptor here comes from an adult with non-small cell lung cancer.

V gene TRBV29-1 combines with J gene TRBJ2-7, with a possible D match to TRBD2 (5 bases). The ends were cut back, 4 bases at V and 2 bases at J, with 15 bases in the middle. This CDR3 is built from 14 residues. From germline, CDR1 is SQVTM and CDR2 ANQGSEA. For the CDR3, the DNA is TGCAGCGTTGGGTTGCGGGCTCAACCCTACGAGCAGTACTTC. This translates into CSVGLRAQPYEQYF.

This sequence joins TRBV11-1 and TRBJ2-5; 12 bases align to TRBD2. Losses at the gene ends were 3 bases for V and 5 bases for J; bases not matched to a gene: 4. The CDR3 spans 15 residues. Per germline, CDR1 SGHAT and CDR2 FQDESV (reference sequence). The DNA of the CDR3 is TGTGCCAGCAGCTTCGGACTAGCGGGATTGGAGACCCAGTACTTC. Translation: CASSFGLAGLETQYF.

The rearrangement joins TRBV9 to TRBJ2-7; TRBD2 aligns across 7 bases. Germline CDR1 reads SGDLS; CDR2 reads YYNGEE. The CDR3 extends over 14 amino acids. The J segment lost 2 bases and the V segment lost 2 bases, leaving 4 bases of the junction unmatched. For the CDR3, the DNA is TGTGCCAGCAGCGTTGGACTAGGGACCTACGAGCAGTACTTC. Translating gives CASSVGLGTYEQYF. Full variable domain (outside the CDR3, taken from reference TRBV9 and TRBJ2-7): DSGVTQTPKHLITATGQRVTLRCSPRSGDLSVYWYQQSLDQGLQFLIQYYNGEERAKGNILERFSAQQFPDLHSELNLSSLELGDSALYFCASSVGLGTYEQYFGPGTRLTVT.

DNA for the CDR3: TGTGCCAGCCAGGGGGATAGGTCTGGCGACGAGCAGTACTTC. It yields the protein CASQGDRSGDEQYF. The V call is TRBV2, the J call TRBJ2-7; 7 bases map to TRBD1. The CDR3 has 14 amino acids. The J segment lost 5 bases and the V segment lost 8 bases, leaving 12 bases of the junction unmatched. Germline values: CDR1 SNHLY, CDR2 FYNNEI.

The CDR3 DNA reads as TGTGCCAGTAGTGACGACACGGGGCGAACTGAAGCTTTCTTT. It is translated as CASSDDTGRTEAFF. J is TRBJ1-1 and V is TRBV19; tentatively, D is TRBD1 (5 bases). This CDR3 region has 14 residues. Germline V gene sequence: CDR1 LNHDA, CDR2 SQIVND (reference sequence). Trimming shortened V by 5 bases and J by 5 bases, and 15 bases separated the two germline ends.

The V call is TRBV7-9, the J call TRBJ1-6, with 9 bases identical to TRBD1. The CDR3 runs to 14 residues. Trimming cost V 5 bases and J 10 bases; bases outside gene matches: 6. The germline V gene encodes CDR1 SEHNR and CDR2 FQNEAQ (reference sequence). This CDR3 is CASSPGTGHSPLHF. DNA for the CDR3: TGTGCCAGCAGCCCAGGGACAGGGCACTCACCCCTCCACTTT.

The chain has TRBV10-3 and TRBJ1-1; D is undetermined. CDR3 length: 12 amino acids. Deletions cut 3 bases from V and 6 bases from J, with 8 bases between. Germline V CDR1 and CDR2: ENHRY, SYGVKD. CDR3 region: CAISDQAPEAFF. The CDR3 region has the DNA TGTGCCATCAGTGATCAGGCCCCTGAAGCTTTCTTT.

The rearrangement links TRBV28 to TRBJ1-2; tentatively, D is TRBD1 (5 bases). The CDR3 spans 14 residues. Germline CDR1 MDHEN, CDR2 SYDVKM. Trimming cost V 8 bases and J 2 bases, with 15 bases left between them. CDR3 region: CASGAVWKNYGYTF. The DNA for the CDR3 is TGTGCCAGCGGGGCAGTTTGGAAAAACTATGGCTACACCTTC.

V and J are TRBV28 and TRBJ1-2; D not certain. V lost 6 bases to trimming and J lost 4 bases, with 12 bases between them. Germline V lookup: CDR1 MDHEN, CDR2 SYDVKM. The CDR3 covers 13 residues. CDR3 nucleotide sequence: TGTGCCAGCAGGACCCTCATCGGCTATGGCTACACCTTC. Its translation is CASRTLIGYGYTF.

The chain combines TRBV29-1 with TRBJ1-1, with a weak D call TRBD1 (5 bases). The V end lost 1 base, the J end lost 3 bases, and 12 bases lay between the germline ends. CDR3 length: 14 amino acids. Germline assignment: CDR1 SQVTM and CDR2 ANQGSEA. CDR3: CSVEGTPADTEAFF. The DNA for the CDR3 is TGCAGCGTTGAAGGGACACCGGCGGACACTGAAGCTTTCTTT.

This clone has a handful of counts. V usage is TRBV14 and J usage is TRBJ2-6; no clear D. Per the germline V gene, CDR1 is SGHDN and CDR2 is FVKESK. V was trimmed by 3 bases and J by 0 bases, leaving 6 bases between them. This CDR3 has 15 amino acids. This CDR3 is CASSHISSGANVLTF. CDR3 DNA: TGTGCCAGCAGCCACATATCCTCTGGGGCCAACGTCCTGACTTTC. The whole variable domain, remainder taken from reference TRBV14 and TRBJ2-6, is EAGVTQFPSHSVIEKGQTVTLRCDPISGHDNLYWYRRVMGKEIKFLLHFVKESKQDESGMPNNRFLAERTGGTYSTLKVQPAELEDSGVYFCASSHISSGANVLTFGAGSRLTVL.

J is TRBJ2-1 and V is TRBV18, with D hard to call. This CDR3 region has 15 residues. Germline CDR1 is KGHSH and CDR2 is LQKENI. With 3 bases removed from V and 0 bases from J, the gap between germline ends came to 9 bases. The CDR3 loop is CASSPVHPSYNEQFF. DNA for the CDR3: TGTGCCAGCTCACCGGTGCATCCCTCCTACAATGAGCAGTTCTTC.

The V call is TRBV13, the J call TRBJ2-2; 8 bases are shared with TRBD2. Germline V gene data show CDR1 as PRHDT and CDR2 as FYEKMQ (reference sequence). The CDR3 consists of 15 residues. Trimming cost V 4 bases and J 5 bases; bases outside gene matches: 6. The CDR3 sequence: CASSSTSERTGELFF. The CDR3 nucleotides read TGTGCCAGCAGCTCGACTAGCGAGAGAACCGGGGAGCTGTTTTTT.

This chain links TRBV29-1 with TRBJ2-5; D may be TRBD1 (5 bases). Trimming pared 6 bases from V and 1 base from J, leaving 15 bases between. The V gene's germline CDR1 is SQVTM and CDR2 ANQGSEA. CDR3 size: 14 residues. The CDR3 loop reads CSVIGVSFQETQYF. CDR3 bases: TGCAGCGTAATAGGGGTATCGTTCCAAGAGACCCAGTACTTC.

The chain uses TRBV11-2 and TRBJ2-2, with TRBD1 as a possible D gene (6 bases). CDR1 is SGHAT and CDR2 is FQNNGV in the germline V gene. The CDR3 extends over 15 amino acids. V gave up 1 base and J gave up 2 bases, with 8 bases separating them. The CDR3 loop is CASSLGDTNTGELFF. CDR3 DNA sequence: TGTGCCAGCAGCTTAGGGGACACCAACACCGGGGAGCTGTTTTTT.

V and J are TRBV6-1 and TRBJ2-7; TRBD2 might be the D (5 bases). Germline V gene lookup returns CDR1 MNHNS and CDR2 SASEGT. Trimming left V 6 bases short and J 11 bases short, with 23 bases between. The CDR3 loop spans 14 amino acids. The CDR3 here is CASRYTGGIPREYF. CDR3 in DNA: TGTGCCAGCAGATATACCGGAGGAATCCCGCGAGAGTACTTC.